This record looks at one T cell receptor beta chain sequence and its context. Its antigen remains unidentified. The sample comes from a study of T cell responses to AZD1222 COVID-19 vaccine. Overall study findings and caveats: White British people made up most donors, females outnumbered males, and clonal diversity was possibly underestimated. Breadth and depth of Spike-specific TCRs rose after two AZD1222 doses. Repertoires were sampled only after the peak T cell response. In the spike-specific TCR repertoire, nearly half reportedly target unmutated variant regions.

The repertoire was sequenced with immunoSEQ multiplex PCR; TCRdb's copy has only in-frame clones and lacks some. The table lists about 140,000 clones, 80% to 90% of them singletons. This CDR3 is 12 amino acids long. Germline V gene data show CDR1 as LGHDT and CDR2 as YNNKEL (reference sequence). With 4 bases removed from V and 7 bases from J, the gap between germline ends came to 7 bases. The material was peripheral blood, obtained on day 0 of AZD1222 vaccination. The clonotype originates from an adult in good health. V gene TRBV3-1 (or the pseudogene TRBV3-2) combines with J gene TRBJ1-4; no clear D. CDR3 amino acids: CASSRAGEKLFF. The DNA for the CDR3 is TGTGCCAGCAGCCGGGCGGGTGAAAAACTGTTTTTT.